The clone carrying this T cell receptor (beta chain) was found a few times. Its antigen remains unidentified. MiXCR, run by TCRdb on the RT-PCR reads, gives a single entry per CDR3 protein. Of under 750,000 distinct CDR3 sequences listed, about 10% are singletons. The CDR3 is 15 amino acids. The V segment lost 5 bases and the J segment 1 base; nucleotides outside the gene matches: 4. This specimen belongs to a study of response to subunit inactivated influenza vaccine. General study points: Few additional T cells are recruited per seasonal influenza vaccination, authors suggested.

V is TRBV12-3 or TRBV12-4 and J is TRBJ2-2; 7 bases align to TRBD2. The starting material was PBMCs from blood, obtained on the day of vaccination. This clonotype was obtained from a man in his fifties or sixties who received an inactivated influenza vaccine. The CDR3 sequence is CASSLGLGNTGELFF. The CDR3, as DNA: TGTGCCAGCAGTCTCGGACTAGGGAACACCGGGGAGCTGTTTTTT.